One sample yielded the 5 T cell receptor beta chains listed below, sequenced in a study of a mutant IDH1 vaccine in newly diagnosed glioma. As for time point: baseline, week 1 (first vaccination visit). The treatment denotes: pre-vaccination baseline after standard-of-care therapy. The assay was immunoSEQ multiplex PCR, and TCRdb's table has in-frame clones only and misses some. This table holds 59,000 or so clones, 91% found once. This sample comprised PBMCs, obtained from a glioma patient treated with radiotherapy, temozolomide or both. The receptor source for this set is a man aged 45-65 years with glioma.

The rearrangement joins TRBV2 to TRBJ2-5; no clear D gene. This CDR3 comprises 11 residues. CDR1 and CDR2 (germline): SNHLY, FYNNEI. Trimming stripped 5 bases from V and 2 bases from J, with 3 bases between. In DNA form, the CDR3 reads TGTGCCAGCAGTCCTCAAGAGACCCAGTACTTC. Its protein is CASSPQETQYF.

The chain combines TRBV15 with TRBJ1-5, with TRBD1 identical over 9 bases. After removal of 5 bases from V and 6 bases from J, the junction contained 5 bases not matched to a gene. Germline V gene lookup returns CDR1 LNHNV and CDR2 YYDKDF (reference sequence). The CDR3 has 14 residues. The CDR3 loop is CATSADRGRQPQHF. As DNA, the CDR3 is TGTGCCACCAGCGCGGACAGGGGACGTCAGCCCCAGCATTTT.

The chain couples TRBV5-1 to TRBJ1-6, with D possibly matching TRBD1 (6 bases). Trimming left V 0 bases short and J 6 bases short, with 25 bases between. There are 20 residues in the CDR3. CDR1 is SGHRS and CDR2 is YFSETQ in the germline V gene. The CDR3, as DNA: TGCGCCAGCAGCTTGGAAGGCTCTCCAAGGGGGACGACGACTAATTCACCCCTCCACTTT. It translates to CASSLEGSPRGTTTNSPLHF.

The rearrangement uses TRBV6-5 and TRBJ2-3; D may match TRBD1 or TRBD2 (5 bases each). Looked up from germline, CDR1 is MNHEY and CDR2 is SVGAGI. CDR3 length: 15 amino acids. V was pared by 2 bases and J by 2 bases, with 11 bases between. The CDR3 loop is CASSYSSGTTDTQYF. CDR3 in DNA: TGTGCCAGCAGTTACAGTTCGGGGACCACAGATACGCAGTATTTT.

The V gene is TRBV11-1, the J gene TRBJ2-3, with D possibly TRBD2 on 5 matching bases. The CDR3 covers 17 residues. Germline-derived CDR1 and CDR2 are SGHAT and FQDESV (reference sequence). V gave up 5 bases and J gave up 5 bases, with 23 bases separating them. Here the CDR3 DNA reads TGTGCCAGCAGCCCTCTGGACTCCCCCAAATCAATAGATACGCAGTATTTT. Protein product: CASSPLDSPKSIDTQYF.